This is a list of T cell receptor beta chains from one sample in a study of T-cell memory formation after mild COVID-19. In TCRdb, the 5' RACE reads were re-called with MiXCR into one record per CDR3 protein. The data show some 330,000 distinct CDR3 sequences, 20% to 25% seen once. The sequencing input was PBMCs or a T cell subset sorted from them (not recorded which). Source of these receptors: an adult woman who had mild COVID-19 (a few samples of this study predate the infection). Cell type and time point are not known. Each CDR3 is given with its conserved first and last residue. D genes are given only for firm matches. The listing skips clone size in some rows; elsewhere it reads once, few, many or a size class.

CDR3nt: TGTGCCAGTAGTCAAGTCGGGGGACAGGGGAGGACCACTGAAGCTTTCTTT
CDR3aa: CASSQVGGQGRTTEAFF
v_gene: TRBV19
len: 17
abundance: few
d_gene: TRBD1
j_gene: TRBJ1-1

CDR3nt: TGTGCCAGCAGCTTAGGGCCCAAAGAGCAGTTCTTC
CDR3aa: CASSLGPKEQFF
v_gene: TRBV7-9
len: 12
abundance: many
d_gene: NA
j_gene: TRBJ2-1

CDR3nt: TGTGCCAGCAGCCTAAGAGGCGGGAGTCTGAGCACAGATACGCAGTATTTT
CDR3aa: CASSLRGGSLSTDTQYF
v_gene: TRBV5-5
len: 17
abundance: few
d_gene: TRBD2
j_gene: TRBJ2-3

CDR3nt: TGTGCCAGCAGTTCTCGTTTAGGCGAGCAGTACTTC
CDR3aa: CASSSRLGEQYF
v_gene: TRBV27
len: 12
abundance: few
d_gene: NA
j_gene: TRBJ2-7

CDR3nt: TGTGCCAGCAGCTTAGACAGGGGGCGGTGGGCTTTCTTT
CDR3aa: CASSLDRGRWAFF
v_gene: TRBV7-8
len: 13
abundance: NA
d_gene: TRBD1
j_gene: TRBJ1-1

CDR3nt: TGTGCCAGCAGCTTAGGATCGGGAGAGACCTACGAGCAGTACTTC
CDR3aa: CASSLGSGETYEQYF
v_gene: TRBV7-3
len: 15
abundance: few
d_gene: NA
j_gene: TRBJ2-7

CDR3nt: TGTGCCAGTAGTATGGAGGTCGATGAGCAGTTCTTC
CDR3aa: CASSMEVDEQFF
v_gene: TRBV19
len: 12
abundance: few
d_gene: NA
j_gene: TRBJ2-1

CDR3nt: TGTGCCAGCTCACCACCGCACTTGATGAACACTGAAGCTTTCTTT
CDR3aa: CASSPPHLMNTEAFF
v_gene: TRBV18
len: 15
abundance: NA
d_gene: NA
j_gene: TRBJ1-1

CDR3nt: TGTGCCAGCTCACCCACCGGGCCGGGAGGTCTCGAGCAGTTCTTC
CDR3aa: CASSPTGPGGLEQFF
v_gene: TRBV18
len: 15
abundance: many
d_gene: TRBD2
j_gene: TRBJ2-1

CDR3nt: TGTGCCAGCAGCCAGGAGGGGGCCGGGGAGCTGTTTTTT
CDR3aa: CASSQEGAGELFF
v_gene: TRBV9
len: 13
abundance: NA
d_gene: NA
j_gene: TRBJ2-2

CDR3nt: TGTGCCAGCAGTGAATTGAGGGTTTGGCGAAATGAGCAGTTCTTC
CDR3aa: CASSELRVWRNEQFF
v_gene: TRBV6-1
len: 15
abundance: NA
d_gene: NA
j_gene: TRBJ2-1

CDR3nt: TGCTCCAGCAGCTCCAGGGCCCCATCTGGGGGCGATACGCAGTATTTT
CDR3aa: CSSSSRAPSGGDTQYF
v_gene: TRBV5-1
len: 16
abundance: NA
d_gene: NA
j_gene: TRBJ2-3

CDR3nt: TGTGCCAGCAATGGAGACAGGGGTGATAATGAGCAGTTCTTC
CDR3aa: CASNGDRGDNEQFF
v_gene: TRBV2
len: 14
abundance: few
d_gene: TRBD1
j_gene: TRBJ2-1

CDR3nt: TGTGCCAGCACCCCTCCAGACCCGAAAACTGAAGCTTTCTTT
CDR3aa: CASTPPDPKTEAFF
v_gene: TRBV12-3/TRBV12-4
len: 14
abundance: NA
d_gene: NA
j_gene: TRBJ1-1

CDR3nt: TGTGCCAGCAGTTACGGATCCACTGAAGCTTTCTTT
CDR3aa: CASSYGSTEAFF
v_gene: TRBV6-6
len: 12
abundance: NA
d_gene: NA
j_gene: TRBJ1-1

CDR3nt: TGTGCCAGCAGACGGGACAGGGAAGGGAACTCACCCCTCCACTTT
CDR3aa: CASRRDREGNSPLHF
v_gene: TRBV27
len: 15
abundance: NA
d_gene: TRBD1
j_gene: TRBJ1-6

CDR3nt: TGTGCCAGTAGCCCGGGCGGGCATCTGTTTAACATTCAGTACTTC
CDR3aa: CASSPGGHLFNIQYF
v_gene: TRBV19
len: 15
abundance: NA
d_gene: NA
j_gene: TRBJ2-4

CDR3nt: TGTGCCAGCAGCTTCGGTGGGACATCTGAAGCTTTCTTT
CDR3aa: CASSFGGTSEAFF
v_gene: TRBV7-3
len: 13
abundance: NA
d_gene: NA
j_gene: TRBJ1-1

CDR3nt: TGTGCCAGCAGTTTAGGTCGGACAGGGGGCCTAGGGACTTTCTTT
CDR3aa: CASSLGRTGGLGTFF
v_gene: TRBV12-3/TRBV12-4
len: 15
abundance: NA
d_gene: TRBD1
j_gene: TRBJ1-1

CDR3nt: TGCAGTGCTCCCGGGACTAGCGACTACGAGCAGTACTTC
CDR3aa: CSAPGTSDYEQYF
v_gene: TRBV20-1
len: 13
abundance: many
d_gene: TRBD2
j_gene: TRBJ2-7

CDR3nt: TGTGCCAGCAGTTTTCCAGGCAGGGGAAGTCGCGAGCAGTACTTC
CDR3aa: CASSFPGRGSREQYF
v_gene: TRBV12-3/TRBV12-4
len: 15
abundance: NA
d_gene: NA
j_gene: TRBJ2-7

CDR3nt: TGTGCCAGCGAAGGGGAGGCGTTACATCAAGAGACCCAGTACTTC
CDR3aa: CASEGEALHQETQYF
v_gene: TRBV6-6
len: 15
abundance: NA
d_gene: NA
j_gene: TRBJ2-5

CDR3nt: TGTGCCAGCAGCCCGTGGGGACTAGCGGGACCCAATACCCCGCGCTTGGATACGCAGTATTTT
CDR3aa: CASSPWGLAGPNTPRLDTQYF
v_gene: TRBV7-9
len: 21
abundance: few
d_gene: TRBD2
j_gene: TRBJ2-3

CDR3nt: TGTGCCTGTACACGGACTTATAACTATGGCTACACCTTC
CDR3aa: CACTRTYNYGYTF
v_gene: TRBV30
len: 13
abundance: many
d_gene: NA
j_gene: TRBJ1-2

CDR3nt: TGTGCCAGCAGCCCTGGAGAGGGCACCTACGAGCAGTACTTC
CDR3aa: CASSPGEGTYEQYF
v_gene: TRBV9
len: 14
abundance: NA
d_gene: NA
j_gene: TRBJ2-7

CDR3nt: TGTGCCAGCTCCTCTAGGGACAGCAAAGAGACCCAGTACTTC
CDR3aa: CASSSRDSKETQYF
v_gene: TRBV11-3
len: 14
abundance: NA
d_gene: TRBD1
j_gene: TRBJ2-5

CDR3nt: TGCAGTGCTAGAGATGGTTTGCGTGGGTATGGCTACACCTTC
CDR3aa: CSARDGLRGYGYTF
v_gene: TRBV20-1
len: 14
abundance: NA
d_gene: NA
j_gene: TRBJ1-2

CDR3nt: TGTGCCAGCCACCAGGGGCTAGAGACCCAGTACTTC
CDR3aa: CASHQGLETQYF
v_gene: TRBV12-3/TRBV12-4
len: 12
abundance: few
d_gene: NA
j_gene: TRBJ2-5

CDR3nt: TGCGCCAGCAGCTTGGGAACAGGGTTTGAAGCTTTCTTT
CDR3aa: CASSLGTGFEAFF
v_gene: TRBV5-1
len: 13
abundance: NA
d_gene: NA
j_gene: TRBJ1-1

CDR3nt: TGTGCCAGCAGCCCGGGGTGGGGTACAGATACGCAGTATTTT
CDR3aa: CASSPGWGTDTQYF
v_gene: TRBV9
len: 14
abundance: few
d_gene: NA
j_gene: TRBJ2-3

CDR3nt: TGCAGTGCTAGAGATCATGATAATCAGGATACGCAGTATTTT
CDR3aa: CSARDHDNQDTQYF
v_gene: TRBV20-1
len: 14
abundance: NA
d_gene: NA
j_gene: TRBJ2-3

CDR3nt: TGTGCCAGCACGATCGGACAGTTCGTCGATGGCTACACCTTC
CDR3aa: CASTIGQFVDGYTF
v_gene: TRBV12-3/TRBV12-4
len: 14
abundance: NA
d_gene: NA
j_gene: TRBJ1-2

CDR3nt: TGTGCCAGCAGCTGGGACCTCACCTACGAGCAGTACTTC
CDR3aa: CASSWDLTYEQYF
v_gene: TRBV7-6
len: 13
abundance: few
d_gene: NA
j_gene: TRBJ2-7

CDR3nt: TGTGCCAGCAGCAGAGATGGAGGAGAGACCCAGTACTTC
CDR3aa: CASSRDGGETQYF
v_gene: TRBV9
len: 13
abundance: NA
d_gene: NA
j_gene: TRBJ2-5

CDR3nt: TGTGCCAGTAGTATCCCAGGGTACAATGAGCAGTTCTTC
CDR3aa: CASSIPGYNEQFF
v_gene: TRBV19
len: 13
abundance: NA
d_gene: NA
j_gene: TRBJ2-1

CDR3nt: TGTGCCAGCAGCTCCGGGACTAGCGGGACCCGCGACGAGCAGTACTTC
CDR3aa: CASSSGTSGTRDEQYF
v_gene: TRBV5-6
len: 16
abundance: few
d_gene: TRBD2
j_gene: TRBJ2-7

CDR3nt: TGTGCCAGCTCACCACCGGCTGGGGCCGAAGCTTTCTTT
CDR3aa: CASSPPAGAEAFF
v_gene: TRBV18
len: 13
abundance: NA
d_gene: NA
j_gene: TRBJ1-1

CDR3nt: TGTGCCAGCAGTTCCGGGACTAGCGGGCCGAGCTCCTACAATGAGCAGTTCTTC
CDR3aa: CASSSGTSGPSSYNEQFF
v_gene: TRBV25-1
len: 18
abundance: NA
d_gene: TRBD2
j_gene: TRBJ2-1

CDR3nt: TGTGCCAGCAGCCCGAGGGGACAGCTAAAACTGTTTTTT
CDR3aa: CASSPRGQLKLFF
v_gene: TRBV7-2
len: 13
abundance: NA
d_gene: TRBD1
j_gene: TRBJ1-4

CDR3nt: TGCGCCAGCAGCAGACAGGGTAGCTATGAGCAGTTCTTC
CDR3aa: CASSRQGSYEQFF
v_gene: TRBV5-1
len: 13
abundance: many
d_gene: TRBD1
j_gene: TRBJ2-1

CDR3nt: TGTGCCTGGAGTGTAGCGGGAGCTGAAGATACGCAGTATTTT
CDR3aa: CAWSVAGAEDTQYF
v_gene: TRBV30
len: 14
abundance: NA
d_gene: TRBD2
j_gene: TRBJ2-3

CDR3nt: TGTGCCAGCAGCCCCACCCGCAGTCTTTACACCTACAATGAGCAGTTCTTC
CDR3aa: CASSPTRSLYTYNEQFF
v_gene: TRBV14
len: 17
abundance: NA
d_gene: NA
j_gene: TRBJ2-1

CDR3nt: TGTGCCAGCAGCCCCACCCTGGGTGTCGATACGCAGTATTTT
CDR3aa: CASSPTLGVDTQYF
v_gene: TRBV12-3/TRBV12-4
len: 14
abundance: NA
d_gene: NA
j_gene: TRBJ2-3

CDR3nt: TGTGCCAGCAGCTCCCTAGGTTCGGGGGGGCACCACAATGAGCAGTTCTTC
CDR3aa: CASSSLGSGGHHNEQFF
v_gene: TRBV6-5
len: 17
abundance: few
d_gene: TRBD2
j_gene: TRBJ2-1

CDR3nt: TGCAGTGCCCCAAGGCTCGGGAGTAGGTCCTACAATGAGCAGTTCTTC
CDR3aa: CSAPRLGSRSYNEQFF
v_gene: TRBV20-1
len: 16
abundance: few
d_gene: NA
j_gene: TRBJ2-1

CDR3nt: TGTGCCAGCAGGGGCCCAGGGTGGAATGGCTACACCTTC
CDR3aa: CASRGPGWNGYTF
v_gene: TRBV6-5
len: 13
abundance: few
d_gene: NA
j_gene: TRBJ1-2

CDR3nt: TGTGCCAGCGGGGGACTAGCGAGGGAGACCCAGTACTTC
CDR3aa: CASGGLARETQYF
v_gene: TRBV9
len: 13
abundance: once
d_gene: TRBD2
j_gene: TRBJ2-5

CDR3nt: TGTGCCAGCAGCCAATTAACGGACAGGATAGCCAAAAACATTCAGTACTTC
CDR3aa: CASSQLTDRIAKNIQYF
v_gene: TRBV3-1
len: 17
abundance: few
d_gene: TRBD1
j_gene: TRBJ2-4

CDR3nt: TGTGCCAGCAGCACCTGGGAGGCAGGGGACGACACAGATACGCAGTATTTT
CDR3aa: CASSTWEAGDDTDTQYF
v_gene: TRBV7-8
len: 17
abundance: many
d_gene: NA
j_gene: TRBJ2-3

CDR3nt: TGTGCCAGCAGCTTAGCGGGGGGGCGGGAAGAAAGGTTCTTC
CDR3aa: CASSLAGGREERFF
v_gene: TRBV7-8
len: 14
abundance: few
d_gene: NA
j_gene: TRBJ2-1

CDR3nt: TGTGCCAGCAGCCAAGAAGATAGGGGACTAGCGGCTACCCCGGTGACGCAGTATTTT
CDR3aa: CASSQEDRGLAATPVTQYF
v_gene: TRBV4-2
len: 19
abundance: few
d_gene: TRBD2
j_gene: TRBJ2-3

CDR3nt: TGTGCCAGCAGCCGGGGGGGGGATAGGAATGAGCAGTTCTTC
CDR3aa: CASSRGGDRNEQFF
v_gene: TRBV4-2
len: 14
abundance: many
d_gene: TRBD2
j_gene: TRBJ2-1

CDR3nt: TGTGCCAGCAGCTTCCGGGTTGTGGGAGGCTACAATGAGCAGTTCTTC
CDR3aa: CASSFRVVGGYNEQFF
v_gene: TRBV5-6
len: 16
abundance: few
d_gene: NA
j_gene: TRBJ2-1